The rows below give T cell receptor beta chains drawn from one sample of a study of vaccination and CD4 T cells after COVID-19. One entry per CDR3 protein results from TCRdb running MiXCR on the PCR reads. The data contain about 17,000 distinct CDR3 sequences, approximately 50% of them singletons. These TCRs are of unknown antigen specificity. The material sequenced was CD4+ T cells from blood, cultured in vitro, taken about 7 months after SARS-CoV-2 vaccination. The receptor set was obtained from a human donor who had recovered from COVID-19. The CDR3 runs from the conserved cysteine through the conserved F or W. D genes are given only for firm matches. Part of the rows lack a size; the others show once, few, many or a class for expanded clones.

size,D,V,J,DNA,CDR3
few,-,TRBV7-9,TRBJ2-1,TGTGCCAGCAGCTTTGGAGACGGACTTCTGAACAATGAGCAGTTCTTC,CASSFGDGLLNNEQFF
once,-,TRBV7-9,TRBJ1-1,TGTGCCAGCAGCTTAGTGTGGAGGGAGACGCCGGACACTGAAGCTTTCTTT,CASSLVWRETPDTEAFF
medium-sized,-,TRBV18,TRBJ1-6,TGTGCCAGCTCACCAAGGAGTTTGGGGACGTCGGGCTCACCCCTCCACTTT,CASSPRSLGTSGSPLHF
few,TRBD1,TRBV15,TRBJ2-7,TGTGCCACCAGCAGAGAGGGGACAGAATCCTACGAGCAGTACTTC,CATSREGTESYEQYF
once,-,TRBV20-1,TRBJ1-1,TGCAGTGCCAGTCCATTAAATCCGAACACTGAAGCTTTCTTT,CSASPLNPNTEAFF
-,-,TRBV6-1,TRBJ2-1,TGTGCCAGCAGCTCGGTTGGGGGGAATGAGCAGTTCTTC,CASSSVGGNEQFF
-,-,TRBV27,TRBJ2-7,TGTGCCAGCAGTTTAATTAGGGCCCACGAGCAGTACTTC,CASSLIRAHEQYF
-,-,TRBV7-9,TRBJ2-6,TGTGCCAGCAGCTTAGGGGACTCTGGGGCCAACGTCCTGACTTTC,CASSLGDSGANVLTF
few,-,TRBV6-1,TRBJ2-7,TGTGCCGCCGGGGGGCGGGAGTCACGCGAGCAGTACTTC,CAAGGRESREQYF
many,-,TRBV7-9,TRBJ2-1,TGTGCCAGCAGCTTAGACAGTGGAGGCAATGAGCAGTTCTTC,CASSLDSGGNEQFF